The 9 T cell receptor beta chains below come from one sample, sequenced in a study of T cells in Graves' hyperthyroidism and ophthalmopathy. Regions amplified from RNA transcripts were the TCR beta CDR3 regions. HTBI primers were used for first-round RT-PCR of the TCR CDR3. MiXCR, run by TCRdb on the multiplex PCR reads, gives a single entry per CDR3 protein. This repertoire shows approximately 640,000 distinct CDR3 sequences, roughly a sixth found once; its top ten account for 15%. Sequencing was done on a sample of blood. Receptor source: a middle-aged man with Graves' hyperthyroidism.

This clonotype was seen only once. The J gene is TRBJ2-1, the V gene TRBV6-1, with D uncertain. The CDR3 length is 16 residues. V lost 6 bases to trimming and J lost 1 base, with 16 bases between them. Germline loops: CDR1 MNHNS, CDR2 SASEGT. The chain's CDR3 is CASRDTDGRSYNEQFF. The CDR3 nucleotides are TGTGCCAGCAGGGATACGGACGGAAGATCCTACAATGAGCAGTTCTTC.

This clonotype was counted at least ten times. V gene TRBV11-2 combines with J gene TRBJ2-1; D might be TRBD2 (7 bases). The CDR3 runs 16 residues. Looked up from germline, CDR1 is SGHAT and CDR2 is FQNNGV. Trimming pared 5 bases from V and 9 bases from J, leaving 23 bases between. The CDR3 sequence: CASSPAGAGRSAEQFF. The CDR3 nucleotides read TGTGCCAGCAGCCCCGCGGGGGCTGGTAGATCCGCTGAGCAGTTCTTC.

This clonotype was counted only a few times. The V gene is TRBV29-1, the J gene TRBJ2-3; D gene uncertain. This CDR3 is built from 15 residues. Deletions cut 0 bases from V and 3 bases from J, with 13 bases between. From germline, CDR1 is SQVTM and CDR2 ANQGSEA. CDR3 residues: CSVEDASMRTDTQYF. CDR3 DNA sequence: TGCAGCGTTGAAGATGCTAGTATGAGGACAGATACGCAGTATTTT.

In its sample, this clonotype was seen once. The V call is TRBV29-1, the J call TRBJ2-1; the match to TRBD2 covers 7 bases. The CDR3 spans 14 residues. The V gene's germline CDR1 is SQVTM and CDR2 ANQGSEA. J lost 3 bases, V lost 6 bases, and 8 bases had no gene match. This CDR3 reads CSVGGRVLYNEQFF. Here the CDR3 DNA reads TGCAGCGTCGGCGGGAGAGTCCTCTACAATGAGCAGTTCTTC.

This clonotype was seen more than once but under ten times. CDR3 in DNA: TGCAGCGGTACGACAGGGGGCAGGGAGCAGTACTTC. Amino acid sequence: CSGTTGGREQYF. This sequence joins TRBV29-1 and TRBJ2-7; TRBD1 agrees at 10 bases. This CDR3 has 12 residues. J gave up 7 bases and V 7 bases, and 7 bases lay outside the gene matches. Germline CDR1 SQVTM, CDR2 ANQGSEA.

This chain connects TRBV28 to TRBJ1-5; unclear D gene. The CDR3 sequence is 15 residues long. Per germline, CDR1 MDHEN and CDR2 SYDVKM. V was cut by 7 bases and J by 3 bases, with 16 bases left in between. CDR3 sequence: CASISPGYSNQPQHF. CDR3 DNA: TGTGCCAGCATTTCACCTGGTTATTCCAATCAGCCCCAGCATTTT.

The table lists this clonotype with many counts. CDR3 sequence reads: CASSEVGELQETQYF. The CDR3 nucleotides are TGTGCCAGCAGTGAAGTTGGCGAGCTCCAAGAGACCCAGTACTTC. The chain couples TRBV2 to TRBJ2-5, with D unclear. The germline V and J ends were trimmed by 1 base and 1 base, with 10 bases remaining between them. Germline CDR1 reads SNHLY; CDR2 reads FYNNEI. This CDR3 has 15 residues.

The CDR3 spells CARYRTGGWGYTF. The CDR3, as DNA: TGTGCCAGATACCGGACAGGGGGTTGGGGCTACACCTTC. The chain couples TRBV2 to TRBJ1-2; 10 bases map to TRBD1. Germline values: CDR1 SNHLY, CDR2 FYNNEI. Germline trimming cut 9 bases from V and 8 bases from J; bases unmatched to any gene: 9. This CDR3 spans 13 amino acids. Together with reference TRBV2 and TRBJ1-2, the CDR3 gives the full variable domain: EPEVTQTPSHQVTQMGQEVILRCVPISNHLYFYWYRQILGQKVEFLVSFYNNEISEKSEIFDDQFSVERPDGSNFTLKIRSTKLEDSAMYFCARYRTGGWGYTFGSGTRLTVV.

This chain joins TRBV10-2 and TRBJ2-2; D might be TRBD1 (5 bases). With 2 bases removed from V and 1 base from J, the gap between germline ends came to 14 bases. In germline, CDR1 is WSHSY, CDR2 SAAADI. The CDR3 covers 17 residues. In nucleotides, the CDR3 is TGCGCCAGCAGTGAGAGTTTTGGCAGGGAGAACACCGGGGAGCTGTTTTTT. Protein sequence: CASSESFGRENTGELFF.